The 24 T cell receptor beta chains listed next were all sequenced from one sample in a study of blood T cell repertoires in COVID-19. TCRdb keeps only in-frame clones here, not all; method: immunoSEQ multiplex PCR. The repertoire holds roughly 39,000 clones, with more than 85% as singletons. Source material: peripheral blood. The receptors come from a man aged 45 to 65 in a cohort sampled during active COVID-19.

V is TRBV2 and J is TRBJ1-5, with D maybe TRBD1 (6 bases). Germline V gives CDR1 SNHLY, CDR2 FYNNEI. V lost 2 bases, J lost 2 bases, and 13 bases lay in between. The CDR3 spans 16 residues. Written as DNA, the CDR3 is TGTGCCAGCAGTGAAATGGGGGCCTACGGCAATCAGCCCCAGCATTTT. This encodes CASSEMGAYGNQPQHF.

This chain connects TRBV29-1 to TRBJ1-4; TRBD1 is a possible D gene (5 bases). The germline V and J ends were trimmed by 6 bases and 4 bases, with 12 bases remaining between them. The V gene's germline CDR1 is SQVTM and CDR2 ANQGSEA. CDR3 length: 13 amino acids. CDR3 amino acids: CSVLRQNNEKLFF. The CDR3, as DNA: TGCAGCGTCCTCAGACAGAATAATGAAAAACTGTTTTTT. The full variable domain, completed using reference TRBV29-1 and TRBJ1-4, is SAVISQKPSRDICQRGTSLTIQCQVDSQVTMMFWYRQQPGQSLTLIATANQGSEATYESGFVIDKFPISRPNLTFSTLTVSNMSPEDSSIYLCSVLRQNNEKLFFGSGTQLSVL.

The chain carries TRBV5-1 and TRBJ2-3, with 12 bases identical to TRBD2. Germline V CDR1 and CDR2: SGHRS, YFSETQ. This CDR3 region has 17 residues. V lost 4 bases to trimming and J lost 8 bases; unmatched junction nucleotides: 14. The DNA for the CDR3 is TGCGCCAGCAGCCCAGGTCTAGCGGGGGGGCAAAGGGGTACGCAGTATTTT. Its protein is CASSPGLAGGQRGTQYF.

The chain uses TRBV11-2 and TRBJ1-5; perhaps TRBD1 as D (6 bases). Germline values: CDR1 SGHAT, CDR2 FQNNGV. This CDR3 has 15 residues. With 1 base removed from V and 7 bases from J, the gap between germline ends came to 14 bases. CDR3 amino acids: CASSLVGSGGQPQHF. For the CDR3, the DNA is TGTGCCAGCAGCTTAGTGGGCAGTGGGGGCCAGCCCCAGCATTTT.

The chain combines TRBV5-5 with TRBJ1-1; the match to TRBD1 covers 10 bases. The CDR3 extends over 15 amino acids. V gave up 3 bases and J gave up 8 bases; unmatched junction bases: 10. Per the germline V gene, CDR1 is SGHKS and CDR2 is YYEKEE (reference sequence). CDR3 residues: CASSSSGQGGSEAFF. CDR3 sequence (DNA): TGTGCCAGCAGCTCTAGTGGACAGGGGGGGTCGGAAGCTTTCTTT.

The genes are TRBV4-1 and TRBJ2-2; maybe TRBD1 (5 bases). This CDR3 region has 13 residues. Germline CDR1 and CDR2: MGHRA and YSYEKL. V shed 1 base and J shed 6 bases, with 6 bases lying between them. The CDR3 reads CASSQGGPGELFF. DNA of the CDR3: TGCGCCAGCAGCCAAGGGGGCCCCGGGGAGCTGTTTTTT.

The V call is TRBV2, the J call TRBJ1-5; 9 nucleotides align to TRBD1. Germline V gene sequence: CDR1 SNHLY, CDR2 FYNNEI. V lost 5 bases, J lost 6 bases, and 8 bases stayed unmatched. CDR3 length: 15 residues. CDR3 in DNA: TGTGCCAGCAGTTTGGACAGGGGCCTAAGTCAGCCCCAGCATTTT. Translation gives CASSLDRGLSQPQHF.

This chain links TRBV6-5 with TRBJ1-2; D is undetermined. Germline V gene sequence: CDR1 MNHEY, CDR2 SVGAGI. Trimming took 2 bases from V and 3 from J, leaving 7 bases between them. This CDR3 has 13 residues. The CDR3 nucleotides read TGTGCCAGCAGTTACGGTGGGCACTATGGCTACACCTTC. This gives the protein CASSYGGHYGYTF.

This clone was found once. The CDR3 spells CASRWGDTGELFF. DNA for the CDR3: TGCGCCAGCCGTTGGGGAGACACCGGGGAGCTGTTTTTT. The chain uses TRBV5-1 and TRBJ2-2; D might be TRBD2 (5 bases). The germline gives CDR1 SGHRS, CDR2 YFSETQ. The CDR3 is made up of 13 amino acids. Trimming removed 7 bases from V and 3 bases from J, with 10 bases in between.

This clone has just one count. The chain carries TRBV7-3 and TRBJ2-1; 7 bases are a match to TRBD2. Germline V gene lookup returns CDR1 SGHTA and CDR2 FQGTGA. The J segment lost 10 bases and the V segment lost 2 bases, leaving 8 bases of the junction unmatched. The CDR3 is made up of 14 amino acids. The CDR3: CASSLGGGKREQFF. In DNA, the CDR3 is TGTGCCAGCAGCTTAGGGGGGGGGAAGCGCGAGCAGTTCTTC.

This clone was picked up one time. The chain couples TRBV2 to TRBJ2-1; 9 nucleotides agree with TRBD2. The CDR3 runs 18 residues. With V trimmed by 1 base and J by 2 bases, 9 bases remained unmatched. The germline V gene has CDR1 SNHLY and CDR2 FYNNEI. CDR3 loop: CASSEGASGNPAYNEQFF. The CDR3, as DNA: TGTGCCAGCAGTGAAGGGGCTAGCGGGAACCCAGCCTACAATGAGCAGTTCTTC.

With respect to this clone: The junction departs from the called germline gene at one end, perhaps through a read error. The V and J genes are TRBV7-7 and TRBJ2-2; D gene ambiguous. CDR3 length: 14 amino acids. In germline, CDR1 is SSHAT, CDR2 FNYEAQ (reference sequence). In DNA, the CDR3 is TGTGCTAGCAGCTTAGGGCTCAACACCGGGGAGCTGTTTTTT. Translating it yields CASSLGLNTGELFF.

The rearrangement joins TRBV11-3 to TRBJ2-7; TRBD1 matches 8 bases. The V gene's germline CDR1 is SGHNT and CDR2 YENEEA. There are 12 residues in the CDR3. V shed 7 bases, J shed 3 bases, and the junction held 2 bases outside the gene matches. CDR3 DNA: TGTGCCAGCAAGGGACAGGACTACGAGCAGTACTTC. Amino acid sequence: CASKGQDYEQYF.

This clone ranks as medium-sized. This chain links TRBV4-3 with TRBJ1-1, with D unresolved. This CDR3 has 16 residues. The V gene's germline CDR1 is LGHNA and CDR2 YSLEER. The V and J ends lost 0 bases and 1 base respectively, with 12 bases between them. CDR3 protein: CASSQEWLFSNTEAFF. The CDR3 nucleotides read TGCGCCAGCAGCCAAGAATGGCTGTTTTCGAACACTGAAGCTTTCTTT.

The chain links TRBV5-6 to TRBJ2-4, with 9 positions matching TRBD1. Trimming took 3 bases from V and 0 from J; bases not matched to a gene: 10. The length of the CDR3 is 18 residues. The germline CDR1 and CDR2 sequences are SGHDT and YYEEEE. For the CDR3, the DNA is TGTGCCAGCAGCTATTGGACAGGGGCAACCCTAGCCAAAAACATTCAGTACTTC. Translation gives CASSYWTGATLAKNIQYF.

This clone appeared once. The chain is built from TRBV24-1 and TRBJ2-1; weak D call: TRBD1 (6 bases). V was trimmed by 5 bases and J by 4 bases, leaving 14 bases between them. The length of the CDR3 is 15 residues. Germline V gene sequence: CDR1 KGHDR, CDR2 SFDVKD. The CDR3 DNA reads TGTGCCACCAGTGGGGGACAATATTCTTACAATGAGCAGTTCTTC. Protein product: CATSGGQYSYNEQFF.

This clone came up once. The chain couples TRBV2 to TRBJ2-2; 11 bases fit TRBD1. J was trimmed by 8 bases and V by 7 bases; bases with no gene match: 6. CDR3 length equals 14 residues. Germline CDR1 and CDR2: SNHLY and FYNNEI. Here the CDR3 reads CASKRTGGVGELFF. The CDR3 DNA reads TGTGCCAGCAAGAGGACAGGGGGCGTGGGGGAGCTGTTTTTT.

This chain uses TRBV11-3 with TRBJ1-1; 10 bases are shared with TRBD1. CDR3 size: 15 residues. V shed 5 bases, J shed 6 bases, and the junction held 9 bases outside the gene matches. CDR1 is SGHNT and CDR2 is YENEEA in the germline V gene. The CDR3 sequence is CASSPSGQGVPEAFF. CDR3 DNA sequence: TGTGCCAGCAGCCCCTCCGGACAGGGGGTGCCTGAAGCTTTCTTT.

V gene TRBV7-2 combines with J gene TRBJ2-2; TRBD2 agrees at 10 bases. CDR1 and CDR2 (germline): SGHTA, FQGNSA. V shed 1 base and J 4 bases; nucleotides not matched to a gene: 6. CDR3 length equals 17 residues. The CDR3 region has the DNA TGTGCCAGCAGCTTAGATGGACTAGCGGCAGTCACCGGGGAGCTGTTTTTT. It encodes CASSLDGLAAVTGELFF. Full variable domain (missing parts from reference TRBV7-2 and TRBJ2-2): GAGVSQSPSNKVTEKGKDVELRCDPISGHTALYWYRQSLGQGLEFLIYFQGNSAPDKSGLPSDRFSAERTGGSVSTLTIQRTQQEDSAVYLCASSLDGLAAVTGELFFGEGSRLTVL.

V usage is TRBV19 and J usage is TRBJ1-2; D not resolved. The length of the CDR3 is 15 residues. Germline CDR1 LNHDA, CDR2 SQIVND (reference sequence). The V end lost 5 bases, the J end lost 8 bases, and 21 bases lay between the germline ends. Written as DNA, the CDR3 is TGTGCCAGTAGTTTCTCCGGGTCCCACCTTTTAGGCTACACCTTC. The encoded protein is CASSFSGSHLLGYTF. The full variable domain, completed using reference TRBV19 and TRBJ1-2, is DGGITQSPKYLFRKEGQNVTLSCEQNLNHDAMYWYRQDPGQGLRLIYYSQIVNDFQKGDIAEGYSVSREKKESFPLTVTSAQKNPTAFYLCASSFSGSHLLGYTFGSGTRLTVV.

The gene calls are TRBV6-5 and TRBJ2-5, with TRBD2 identical over 7 bases. Germline trimming cut 8 bases from V and 5 bases from J; bases unmatched to any gene: 14. The length of the CDR3 is 15 residues. Germline V CDR1 and CDR2: MNHEY, SVGAGI. CDR3 DNA sequence: TGTGCCAGCGGGGGAGCGGCGGGAGAGTGGGAGACCCAGTACTTC. Protein product: CASGGAAGEWETQYF.

The chain employs TRBV13 and TRBJ1-6, with 7 bases aligning to TRBD1. Trimming cost V 5 bases and J 5 bases; bases outside gene matches: 6. Germline assignment: CDR1 PRHDT and CDR2 FYEKMQ (reference sequence). The CDR3 length is 15 residues. The CDR3 protein is CASSRGTVNNSPLHF. The CDR3 nucleotides are TGTGCCAGCAGCCGAGGGACAGTCAATAATTCACCCCTCCACTTT. The full variable domain, rest sourced from reference TRBV13 and TRBJ1-6, is AAGVIQSPRHLIKEKRETATLKCYPIPRHDTVYWYQQGPGQDPQFLISFYEKMQSDKGSIPDRFSAQQFSDYHSELNMSSLELGDSALYFCASSRGTVNNSPLHFGNGTRLTVT.

The chain carries TRBV11-2 and TRBJ2-5, with D uncertain. Germline loops: CDR1 SGHAT, CDR2 FQNNGV. Trimming cost V 2 bases and J 1 base, with 8 bases left between them. This CDR3 is built from 14 residues. The CDR3 loop is CASSLNLLQETQYF. CDR3 sequence (DNA): TGTGCCAGCAGCTTAAACTTACTCCAAGAGACCCAGTACTTC.

The chain couples TRBV13 to TRBJ2-7, with 10 bases that match TRBD1. This CDR3 is built from 13 residues. With V trimmed by 6 bases and J by 11 bases, 10 bases remained unmatched. Germline-derived CDR1 and CDR2 are PRHDT and FYEKMQ (reference sequence). The chain's CDR3 is CASSPSGTGVKYF. CDR3 DNA sequence: TGTGCCAGCAGTCCTTCCGGGACAGGGGTGAAGTACTTC.